The 14 T cell receptor beta chains below were found in one sample sequenced in a study of OX40 agonist ivuxolimab in advanced cancers. Produced via immunoSEQ multiplex PCR; TCRdb's table is partial and in-frame only. The data show 25,000 to 35,000 clones, 90% seen once. Source: CD4+ or CD8+ T cells sorted from blood, taken in a trial of the OX40 agonist ivuxolimab. These receptors were taken from an adult with an advanced solid tumor such as melanoma, head and neck, liver or kidney cancer.

The J gene is TRBJ2-7, the V gene TRBV11-2; the D is unclear. CDR1 and CDR2 (germline): SGHAT, FQNNGV. V lost 6 bases to trimming and J lost 1 base, with 7 bases between them. The CDR3 contains 12 residues. In DNA form, the CDR3 reads TGTGCCAGCAGTCTCGGTTCCTACGAGCAGTACTTC. It is translated as CASSLGSYEQYF.

The chain is built from TRBV7-3 and TRBJ2-1, with 9 bases lining up with TRBD1. The CDR3 is made up of 15 amino acids. The germline V gene encodes CDR1 SGHTA and CDR2 FQGTGA. The V gene end was trimmed by 2 bases and the J gene end by 1 base; junction bases not matched to a gene: 0. CDR3 sequence: CASSLGTGSYNEQFF. CDR3 nucleotides: TGTGCCAGCAGCTTAGGGACAGGGTCCTACAATGAGCAGTTCTTC.

In its sample, this clone was seen once. The gene calls are TRBV30 and TRBJ2-3; 12 bases are a match to TRBD2. The CDR3 covers 14 residues. Germline assignment: CDR1 GTSNPN and CDR2 SVGIG (reference sequence). Germline trimming cut 4 bases from V and 6 bases from J; bases unmatched to any gene: 5. DNA of the CDR3: TGTGCCTGGACCCTAGCGGGAGGGCCTGATACGCAGTATTTT. It encodes CAWTLAGGPDTQYF.

The chain couples TRBV9 to TRBJ2-1; no clear D. Per germline, CDR1 SGDLS and CDR2 YYNGEE. The CDR3 is 17 residues long. V shed 3 bases and J shed 3 bases, with 19 bases lying between them. In DNA, the CDR3 is TGTGCCAGCAGCGGAAGGGCTTTACAGCCCCTCTACAATGAGCAGTTCTTC. As protein: CASSGRALQPLYNEQFF.

The chain has TRBV10-3 and TRBJ2-7; D is uncertain. The length of the CDR3 is 12 residues. With 6 bases removed from V and 0 bases from J, the gap between germline ends came to 6 bases. In germline, CDR1 is ENHRY, CDR2 SYGVKD. The CDR3 is CAIRGNSYEQYF. The CDR3 nucleotides read TGTGCCATCAGGGGGAACTCCTACGAGCAGTACTTC.

The chain is built from TRBV7-9 and TRBJ1-4; perhaps TRBD1 as D (6 bases). CDR1 and CDR2 (germline): SEHNR, FQNEAQ (reference sequence). The CDR3 extends over 14 amino acids. V lost 7 bases and J lost 8, with 17 bases in between. Here the CDR3 reads CASTPRGGHEKLFF. Here the CDR3 DNA reads TGTGCCAGCACCCCGAGGGGGGGGCACGAAAAACTGTTTTTT.

The V gene is TRBV7-2, the J gene TRBJ1-1; perhaps TRBD1 as D (6 bases). This CDR3 region has 14 residues. Germline CDR1 is SGHTA and CDR2 is FQGNSA. Deletions cut 0 bases from V and 5 bases from J, with 10 bases between. The CDR3 protein is CASSLAGGPTEAFF. The CDR3 DNA follows: TGTGCCAGCAGCTTAGCTGGGGGGCCTACTGAAGCTTTCTTT.

The genes are TRBV7-6 and TRBJ1-3, with D hard to call. Deletions cut 5 bases from V and 2 bases from J, with 10 bases between. In germline, CDR1 is SGHVS, CDR2 FNYEAQ. CDR3 length: 14 amino acids. The CDR3 loop is CASSRGPTGNTIYF. The CDR3 DNA sequence: TGTGCCAGCAGCCGTGGGCCCACTGGAAACACCATATATTTT.

V usage is TRBV4-1 and J usage is TRBJ2-7; the D gene is possibly TRBD1 (5 bases). The CDR3 length is 13 residues. V was trimmed by 5 bases and J by 2 bases, leaving 10 bases between them. Germline CDR1 reads MGHRA; CDR2 reads YSYEKL. CDR3 coding DNA: TGCGCCAGCAGCTGGACATCGACCTACGAGCAGTACTTC. This encodes CASSWTSTYEQYF.

The chain recombines TRBV21-1 with TRBJ2-7; the table names TRBD1, a call not compared with the DNA. TRBV21-1 is a listed pseudogene. The CDR3 length is 16 residues. The chain's CDR3 is CASSKDTGGPSYEQYF. In DNA form, the CDR3 reads TGTGCCAGCAGCAAAGATACAGGGGGTCCATCCTACGAGCAGTACTTC.

The rearrangement uses TRBV6-6 and TRBJ1-1, with a weak D call TRBD1 (5 bases). Germline CDR1 and CDR2: MNHNY and SVGAGI (reference sequence). The V and J ends lost 0 bases and 4 bases respectively, with 12 bases between them. The CDR3 contains 15 residues. This chain's CDR3 is CASSYSQSGFTEAFF. CDR3 nucleotide sequence: TGTGCCAGCAGTTACTCGCAATCAGGGTTCACTGAAGCTTTCTTT.

The rearrangement links TRBV6-5 to TRBJ1-4; a weak D match, TRBD1 (6 bases). There are 15 residues in the CDR3. Per germline, CDR1 MNHEY and CDR2 SVGAGI. V shed 7 bases and J shed 5 bases, with 17 bases lying between them. CDR3 protein: CASTDTGAGNEKLFF. The CDR3 nucleotides are TGTGCCAGCACCGACACGGGGGCAGGGAATGAAAAACTGTTTTTT.

The sample holds a few counts of this clone. The chain joins TRBV2 to TRBJ1-1, with D unresolved. The CDR3 spans 12 residues. Germline values: CDR1 SNHLY, CDR2 FYNNEI. The V gene lost 8 bases and the J gene lost 4 bases, with 11 bases spanning the gap. The CDR3 region has the DNA TGTGCCAGCCCGGCGGGCACCACTGAAGCTTTCTTT. This translates into CASPAGTTEAFF.

This chain joins TRBV2 and TRBJ2-5, with D tentatively TRBD1 or TRBD2 (5 bases each). The germline CDR1 and CDR2 sequences are SNHLY and FYNNEI. The CDR3 is made up of 16 amino acids. The V end lost 9 bases, the J end lost 2 bases, and 22 bases lay between the germline ends. The CDR3 bases are TGTGCCAGGGGCGCTGAGTGGGGGATAGAACAAGAGACCCAGTACTTC. Translating gives CARGAEWGIEQETQYF.